The 8 T cell receptor beta chains in this list originate from one sample, sequenced in a study of blood T cell repertoires in COVID-19. Sequenced by immunoSEQ multiplex PCR; TCRdb stores in-frame clones only, minus some. The repertoire holds just under 350,000 clones, 75% to 90% seen once, with about 6% in the top ten. The sample was peripheral blood. The receptor set was obtained from a woman aged 50 to 65 with COVID-19, enrolled during active disease.

The V gene is TRBV5-6, the J gene TRBJ1-2, with TRBD1 matching over 8 bases. Germline trimming cut 6 bases from V and 4 bases from J; bases unmatched to any gene: 11. In germline, CDR1 is SGHDT, CDR2 YYEEEE. The CDR3 runs 15 residues. CDR3 amino acids: CASTIPGGAVYGYTF. DNA of the CDR3: TGTGCCAGCACTATACCAGGGGGCGCCGTCTATGGCTACACCTTC.

The chain couples TRBV19 to TRBJ2-7, with D unresolved. The length of the CDR3 is 15 residues. Trimming removed 1 base at V and 2 bases at J, with 12 bases between. Germline lookup yields CDR1 LNHDA and CDR2 SQIVND (reference sequence). Written as DNA, the CDR3 is TGTGCCAGTAGTATAGGTTCTGGCGGCACCTACGAGCAGTACTTC. Its translation: CASSIGSGGTYEQYF. Variable domain in full (rest from reference TRBV19 and TRBJ2-7): DGGITQSPKYLFRKEGQNVTLSCEQNLNHDAMYWYRQDPGQGLRLIYYSQIVNDFQKGDIAEGYSVSREKKESFPLTVTSAQKNPTAFYLCASSIGSGGTYEQYFGPGTRLTVT.

This rearrangement joins TRBV27 to TRBJ1-1, with 7 nucleotides matching TRBD1. The V gene's germline CDR1 is MNHEY and CDR2 SMNVEV (reference sequence). The trim removed 5 bases at V and 7 bases at J, leaving 7 bases unmatched. The CDR3 runs to 13 residues. Here the CDR3 reads CASSPGTVVEAFF. In DNA, the CDR3 is TGTGCCAGCAGTCCGGGGACAGTAGTTGAAGCTTTCTTT.

The chain joins TRBV5-8 to TRBJ1-2; 10 nucleotides match TRBD1. CDR3 length: 15 residues. Losses at the gene ends were 4 bases for V and 7 bases for J; bases not matched to a gene: 10. CDR1 and CDR2 from the germline V gene are SGHTS and YDEGEE. Here the CDR3 reads CASSADRGRGGGYTF. DNA for the CDR3: TGTGCCAGCAGCGCCGACAGGGGGCGCGGTGGTGGCTACACCTTC.

The chain employs TRBV15 and TRBJ1-2; D is undetermined. V shed 0 bases and J shed 4 bases, with 9 bases lying between them. This CDR3 spans 14 amino acids. Germline values: CDR1 LNHNV, CDR2 YYDKDF (reference sequence). The CDR3, as DNA: TGTGCCACCAGCAGAGAAGAGAGGCTCTATGGCTACACCTTC. Translation: CATSREERLYGYTF.

The CDR3 DNA sequence: TGTGCCAGTAGTATACTAGCGGGGATAGCTGGGGCCAACGTCCTGACTTTC. Amino acid sequence: CASSILAGIAGANVLTF. V gene TRBV19 combines with J gene TRBJ2-6, with TRBD2 identical over 9 bases. The germline V gene encodes CDR1 LNHDA and CDR2 SQIVND (reference sequence). The V gene end was trimmed by 2 bases and the J gene end by 2 bases; junction bases not matched to a gene: 4. The length of the CDR3 is 17 residues. The variable domain in full, with the rest retrieved from reference TRBV19 and TRBJ2-6, is DGGITQSPKYLFRKEGQNVTLSCEQNLNHDAMYWYRQDPGQGLRLIYYSQIVNDFQKGDIAEGYSVSREKKESFPLTVTSAQKNPTAFYLCASSILAGIAGANVLTFGAGSRLTVL.

The gene calls are TRBV6-8 and TRBJ1-3; unclear D gene. Germline V CDR1 and CDR2: MNHGY, SAAAGT. CDR3 length: 15 amino acids. V shed 7 bases and J shed 0 bases, with 13 bases lying between them. This CDR3 reads CASTPPEGSGNTIYF. In DNA form, the CDR3 reads TGTGCCAGCACCCCCCCGGAGGGCTCTGGAAACACCATATATTTT.

In this sample, this clone turned up a few times. CDR3 nucleotides: TGTGCCAGCAGCGTCAACAGGGGGCTTAATGAAAAACTGTTTTTT. This sequence encodes CASSVNRGLNEKLFF. The chain links TRBV5-4 to TRBJ1-4, with TRBD1 matching over 9 bases. J gave up 4 bases and V 4 bases, and 5 bases lay outside the gene matches. Looked up from germline, CDR1 is SGHNT and CDR2 is YYREEE (reference sequence). CDR3 length: 15 amino acids.